Listed here are 9 T cell receptor delta chains from one sample, sequenced in a study of gamma delta lymphoproliferative disorders and STAT genes. The receptor sequences were amplified from genomic DNA of peripheral blood mononuclear cells. TCRdb reprocessed the multiplex PCR reads using CATT. The repertoire holds 700 to 850 delta-chain clones, with about 1.6% as singletons. Sequencing was carried out using blood. The origin of the receptors is a human donor in good health.

This clone turned up a few times. TCRdb attributes to this sequence the protein of a much larger clone, which differs from the DNA translation at residue 14; a read error is likely, and the protein displayed is translated from the DNA. Distinct nucleotide sequences in the sample also encode this CDR3. This chain connects TRDV1 to TRDJ1, with D perhaps matching TRDD3 (6 bases). The CDR3 is 17 residues long. Germline V gene data show CDR1 as TSWWSYY and CDR2 as QGS. The CDR3 reads CALGEKGWGQYTDNLIF. In DNA, the CDR3 is TGTGCTCTTGGGGAAAAGGGCTGGGGACAGTACACCGATAATCTCATCTTT.

In its sample, this clone ranks as large. At the DNA level, this CDR3 is encoded by other sequences in the same sample as well. The chain employs TRAV29/DV5 and TRDJ1; D is possibly TRDD3 (5 bases). Germline-derived CDR1 and CDR2 are NSMFDY and ISSIKDK. Trimming took off 4 bases at V and 6 bases at J, with 25 bases between the two ends. This CDR3 comprises 16 residues. CDR3 sequence (DNA): TGTGCAGCAGTGGGGAAGGTGGGGACGAAGGGTAATAAACTCATCTTT. Its protein product is CAAVGKVGTKGNKLIF. The full variable domain, in which reference TRAV29/DV5 and TRDJ1 provide the parts outside the CDR3, is DQQVKQNSPSLSVQEGRISILNCDYTNSMFDYFLWYKKYPAEGPTFLISISSIKDKNEDGRFTVFLNKSAKHLSLHIVPSQPGDSAVYFCAAVGKVGTKGNKLIFGKGTRVTVEP.

This clone was counted only a few times. This likely came from a read error, as a far larger clone is one base away. The sample has other DNA sequences that encode this CDR3 too. The gene calls are TRDV1 and TRDJ1, with 9 positions matching TRDD3. Trimming at V came to 0 bases and at J to 8 bases, leaving 28 bases not matched to a gene. Germline assignment: CDR1 TSWWSYY and CDR2 QGS. This CDR3 comprises 22 residues. The CDR3 nucleotides read TGTGCTCTTGGGGAACTATTCCCCTTACTTCCTATTGCCGTCTGGGGGATGGAAAAACTCATCTTT. Protein product: CALGELFPLLPIAVWGMEKLIF.

As to this clone: One base separates it from a far larger clone, so it is likely a read error. Other DNA sequences within the sample encode an identical CDR3. The J gene is TRDJ1, the V gene TRDV1; 8 positions agree with TRDD2. V dropped 2 bases and J dropped 10; count of bases not matched to a gene: 33. Germline CDR1 TSWWSYY, CDR2 QGS. The CDR3 is 22 amino acids. The CDR3 DNA sequence: TGTGCTCTTGGGGAAGCTTTCTTCCTACTCGTGGGGTACTCGGGGCCCACTAGGGGACTCATCTTT. Encoded protein: CALGEAFFLLVGYSGPTRGLIF.

About this clone: Translating this DNA gives a protein that differs at residue 5 from the TCRdb one, which belongs to a much larger clone; a read error is likely, and the protein shown is this translation. The chain is built from TRDV3 and TRDJ1, with a tentative D call TRDD3 (6 bases). The CDR3 has 15 amino acids. V gave up 2 bases and J gave up 4 bases, with 20 bases separating them. Germline V lookup: CDR1 TVYSNPD, CDR2 GDNSRS (reference sequence). The CDR3 loop is CAFEGPRGTHDKLIF. The CDR3, as DNA: TGTGCCTTTGAGGGGCCCAGGGGGACCCACGATAAACTCATCTTT.

The sample holds a few counts of this clone. A far larger clone is just one base off, so this is likely a read error. The same CDR3 also results from other DNA sequences found in this sample. V gene TRDV2 combines with J gene TRDJ1, with 12 bases matching TRDD3. The V gene's germline CDR1 is GEAIGNYY and CDR2 EKD. CDR3 length: 16 amino acids. The DNA of the CDR3 is TGTGCCTGTGATCCACTGGGGGATACACACACCGATAAACTCATTTTT. Translation gives CACDPLGDTHTDKLIF.

No V gene was called here, but the J gene is TRDJ1; the table names TRDD3, a call not compared with the DNA. The CDR3 consists of 16 residues. CDR3 region: CACDILLGDNTDKLIF. DNA for the CDR3: TGTGCCTGTGACATTCTACTGGGGGATAACACCGATAAACTCATCTTT.

As for this clone: This is likely an artifact of a read error, given a far larger clone one base away. This CDR3 is also generated by other DNA sequences in the sample. This CDR3 reads CALGALPVLLKSRGIRGTDKLIF. The CDR3 DNA sequence: TGTGCTCTTGGGGCCCTCCCAGTCCTCCTTAAAAGCAGGGGGATACGCGGCACCGATAAACTCATCTTT. This chain connects TRDV1 to TRDJ1; 10 bases fit TRDD3. CDR1 is TSWWSYY, CDR2 QGS, per germline. The ends lost 4 bases at V and 1 base at J; junction bases unmatched: 27. The CDR3 runs 23 residues.

Notes on this clone: With a far larger clone one base away, a read error is the likely cause. Other DNA sequences in this specimen translate into the identical CDR3. This chain links TRDV1 with TRDJ1; 7 positions agree with TRDD3. The CDR3 is made up of 17 amino acids. From germline, CDR1 is TSWWSYY and CDR2 QGS. Trimming removed 2 bases from V and 0 bases from J; junction bases left unmatched: 9. DNA of the CDR3: TGTGCTCTTGGGGAAAAGGGCTGGGGGCAGTACACCGATAAACTCATCTTT. Encoded protein: CALGEKGWGQYTDKLIF.